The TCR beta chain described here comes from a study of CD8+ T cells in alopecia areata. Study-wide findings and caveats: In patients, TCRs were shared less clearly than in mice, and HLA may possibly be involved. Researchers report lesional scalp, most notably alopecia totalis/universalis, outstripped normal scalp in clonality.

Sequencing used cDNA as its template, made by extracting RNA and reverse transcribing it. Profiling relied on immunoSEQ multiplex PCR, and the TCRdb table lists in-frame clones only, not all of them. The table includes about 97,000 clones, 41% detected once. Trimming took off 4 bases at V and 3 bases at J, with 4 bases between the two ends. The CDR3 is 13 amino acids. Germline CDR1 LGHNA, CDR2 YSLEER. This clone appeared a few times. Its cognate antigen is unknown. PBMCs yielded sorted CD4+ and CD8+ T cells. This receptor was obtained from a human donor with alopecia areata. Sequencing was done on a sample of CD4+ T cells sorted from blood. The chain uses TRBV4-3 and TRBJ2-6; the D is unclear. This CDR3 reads CASSLIGANVLTF. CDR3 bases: TGCGCCAGCAGCCTAATTGGGGCCAACGTCCTGACTTTC.